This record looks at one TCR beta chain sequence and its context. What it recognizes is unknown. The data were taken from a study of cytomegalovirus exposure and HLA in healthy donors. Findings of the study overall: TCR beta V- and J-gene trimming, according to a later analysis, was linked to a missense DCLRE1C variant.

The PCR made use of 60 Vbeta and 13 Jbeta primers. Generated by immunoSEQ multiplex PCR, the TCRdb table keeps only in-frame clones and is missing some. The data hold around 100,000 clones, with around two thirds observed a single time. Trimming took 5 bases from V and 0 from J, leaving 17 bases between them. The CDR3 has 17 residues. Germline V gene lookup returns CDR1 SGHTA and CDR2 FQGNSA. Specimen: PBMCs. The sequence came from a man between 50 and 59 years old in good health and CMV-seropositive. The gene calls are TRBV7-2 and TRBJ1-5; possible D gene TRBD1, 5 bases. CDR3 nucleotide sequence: TGTGCCAGCAGCCCCGTTAAGGGGTTTAGTAGCAATCAGCCCCAGCATTTT. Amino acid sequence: CASSPVKGFSSNQPQHF.